This TCR beta chain stems from a study of blood T cell repertoires in COVID-19. Study information: Specimens from acute and convalescent COVID-19 originated in the United States, Italy and Spain. The analysed material was cDNA or gDNA that came from T cells, B-cell-depleted T cells, or PBMCs.

Trimming at V came to 11 bases and at J to 3 bases, leaving 8 bases not matched to a gene. The CDR3 loop spans 14 amino acids. CDR1 is LNHDA and CDR2 is SQIVND in the germline V gene (reference sequence). This clone was detected once. Per the original data handling: Reference gene primers were amplified, and this amplification served to estimate nucleated cell counts. Clones were read by immunoSEQ multiplex PCR, and TCRdb kept only the in-frame ones, dropping some. The D gene and trimming were derived from the DNA, and the V and J assignments and clone size from that table. The sample comprises 75,000 to 90,000 clones, roughly 88% of which are singletons, and 0.8% to 1.3% rests with the top ten.

The J gene is TRBJ2-1, the V gene TRBV19, with 9 bases fitting TRBD2. The sequencing sample was made of peripheral blood. This receptor was identified in a woman aged 50 to 65 in a cohort sampled during active COVID-19. The CDR3 DNA follows: TGTGCCTGTTCACGGACTAGCGACTACAATGAGCAGTTCTTC. Protein: CACSRTSDYNEQFF. The full variable domain, in which reference TRBV19 and TRBJ2-1 provide the parts outside the CDR3, is DGGITQSPKYLFRKEGQNVTLSCEQNLNHDAMYWYRQDPGQGLRLIYYSQIVNDFQKGDIAEGYSVSREKKESFPLTVTSAQKNPTAFYLCACSRTSDYNEQFFGPGTRLTVL.